The clone carrying this T cell receptor (beta chain) shows up as medium-sized by frequency. The target antigen is unknown. The CDR3 extends 3 residues past the end of the read, so its final part is completed from the germline J gene. This table comes from immunoSEQ multiplex PCR, and its TCRdb copy is limited to in-frame clones, with some not included. Its listing shows fewer than 25,000 clones. The data stem from a study of T cells in women clearing cervical HPV infection. Study-wide points: Controls had more TRBV6-7 (approximately 0.15%) than cases (around 0.11%).

Cervical HPV DNA detected by MY09/MY11 PCR, typed by dot-blot. Trimming cost V 5 bases and J 6 bases, with 12 bases left between them. The germline gives CDR1 ENHRY, CDR2 SYGVKD. The CDR3 spans 13 residues. This rearrangement joins TRBV10-3 to TRBJ2-3, with unresolved D. The sequence was obtained from a woman between 18 and 70 years old with a cervical HPV16 infection that either progressed to CIN3+ or cleared (not recorded which). The specimen was blood buffy coat. CDR3 DNA, as far as it was read: TGTGCCATCAGTTGGGCGTCCTCTGATACG. The encoded protein is CAISWASSDT. The entire CDR3 protein reads CAISWASSDTQYF.